This TCR beta chain was recovered during a study of T-cell reconstitution after alpha-beta-depleted transplantation in children. This CDR3 is 16 amino acids long. The V gene end was trimmed by 3 bases and the J gene end by 4 bases; junction bases not matched to a gene: 6. Germline values: CDR1 LGHNA, CDR2 YNFKEQ. The TCRbeta library was prepared with unique molecular identifiers. In TCRdb, the PCR reads were re-called with MiXCR into one record per CDR3 protein. The sample shows around 600,000 distinct CDR3 sequences, 16% of them seen only once. This clonotype was counted at least ten times. V gene TRBV4-2 combines with J gene TRBJ2-6; TRBD1 matches at 7 bases. This receptor was identified in a human donor who donated a stem cell graft to a child with acute myeloid leukemia. The sequenced sample was PBMCs from the stem cell graft donor, obtained from the stem cell graft. CDR3 sequence: CASSQETGTGANVLTF. The CDR3 DNA follows: TGTGCCAGCAGCCAGGAGACAGGGACCGGGGCCAACGTCCTGACTTTC.